This T cell receptor beta chain comes out of a study of identical twins. This clonotype appeared a few times. Antigen specificity is unknown. Study results and caveats: Out-of-frame sharing of TCR alpha in monozygotic twins was underestimated by models.

The CDR3 has 13 residues. Germline V gene data show CDR1 as SQVTM and CDR2 as ANQGSEA. J gave up 5 bases and V 1 base, and 3 bases lay outside the gene matches. Template switching created a universal primer site, and the cDNA included unique molecular identifiers. Each CDR3 protein gets one entry after TCRdb re-called the 5' RACE reads with MiXCR. The sample gives 1.5 million to 2 million distinct CDR3 sequences, about 30% of which show up once; 0.25% to 0.3% is in the top ten. Material for sequencing was cord blood. The source of this sequence is a newborn girl in good health. This chain connects TRBV29-1 to TRBJ1-2, with 8 bases aligning to TRBD1. CDR3 sequence reads: CSVEGTGWYGYTF. CDR3 coding DNA: TGCAGCGTTGAAGGGACAGGGTGGTATGGCTACACCTTC.